This T cell receptor beta chain comes out of a study of neoadjuvant anti-PD-1 for oral cavity cancer. Time point given: after neoadjuvant nivolumab, at surgical resection. These oral cavity squamous cell carcinomas were HPV-negative and locally advanced. Method: immunoSEQ multiplex PCR; TCRdb's copy keeps in-frame clones and lacks some. The sample carries about 68,000 clones, 85% recorded once. Study-wide points: Pretreatment Treg/Th17 ratio correlated inversely with post-treatment tumor clonality.

V was cut by 3 bases and J by 0 bases, with 12 bases left in between. The germline V gene encodes CDR1 SGHRS and CDR2 YFSETQ. The CDR3 extends over 15 amino acids. This clone was seen a handful of times. Its antigen is still unknown. This rearrangement joins TRBV5-1 to TRBJ2-5, with D perhaps being TRBD1 or TRBD2 (5 bases each). Material: PBMCs, obtained after nivolumab (anti-PD-1) treatment. The clonotype was recovered from a person aged 35 to 85 with oral cavity squamous cell carcinoma. The CDR3 DNA is TGCGCCAGCAGCTGGGACCCAGGGTACCAAGAGACCCAGTACTTC. It codes for CASSWDPGYQETQYF.